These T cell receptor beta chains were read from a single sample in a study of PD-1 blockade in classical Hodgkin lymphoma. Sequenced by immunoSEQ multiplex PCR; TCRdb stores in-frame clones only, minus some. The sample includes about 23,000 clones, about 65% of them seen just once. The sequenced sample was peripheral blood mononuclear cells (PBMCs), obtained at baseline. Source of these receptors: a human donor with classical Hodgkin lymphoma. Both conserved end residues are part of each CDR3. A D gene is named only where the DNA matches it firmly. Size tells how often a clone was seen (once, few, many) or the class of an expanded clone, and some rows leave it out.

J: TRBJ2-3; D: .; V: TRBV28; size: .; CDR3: CASSYRLVTSTDTQYF; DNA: TGTGCCAGCAGTTACCGACTAGTAACGAGCACAGATACGCAGTATTTT
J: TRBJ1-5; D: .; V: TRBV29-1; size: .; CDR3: CSVVEEVAQHF; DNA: TGCAGCGTTGTAGAGGAAGTGGCCCAGCATTTT
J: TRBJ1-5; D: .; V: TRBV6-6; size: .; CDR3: CASSPLGGAGQPQHF; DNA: TGTGCCAGCAGCCCGCTCGGGGGGGCAGGGCAGCCCCAGCATTTT
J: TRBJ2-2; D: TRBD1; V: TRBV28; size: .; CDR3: CASSLIDRGGTGELFF; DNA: TGTGCCAGCAGTTTGATCGACAGGGGGGGAACCGGGGAGCTGTTTTTT
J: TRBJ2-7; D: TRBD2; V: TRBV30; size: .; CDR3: CAWSLGLAGGGEQYF; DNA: TGTGCCTGGAGCCTGGGACTAGCGGGAGGGGGCGAGCAGTACTTC
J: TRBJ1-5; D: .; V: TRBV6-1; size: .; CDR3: CASRMRGNQPQHF; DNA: TGTGCCAGCAGGATGAGGGGGAATCAGCCCCAGCATTTT
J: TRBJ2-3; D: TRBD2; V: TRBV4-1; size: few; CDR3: CASHDGGLAGDTQYF; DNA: TGCGCCAGCCATGACGGGGGGCTAGCGGGAGATACGCAGTATTTT
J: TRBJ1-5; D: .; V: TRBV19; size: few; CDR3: CASGWWGSNQPQHF; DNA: TGTGCCAGTGGATGGTGGGGTAGCAATCAGCCCCAGCATTTT
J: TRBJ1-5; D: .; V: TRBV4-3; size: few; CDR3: CASSQEEGRNQPQHF; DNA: TGCGCCAGCAGCCAAGAAGAGGGACGCAATCAGCCCCAGCATTTT
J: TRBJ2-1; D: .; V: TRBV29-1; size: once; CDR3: CSVDHGGRGQFF; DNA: TGCAGCGTTGATCACGGCGGAAGGGGGCAGTTCTTC
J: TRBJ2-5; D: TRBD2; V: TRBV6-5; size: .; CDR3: CATVAGVGFRETQYF; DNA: TGTGCCACCGTAGCGGGAGTCGGGTTCAGGGAGACCCAGTACTTC
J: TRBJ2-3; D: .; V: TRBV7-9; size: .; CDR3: CASSYLGADTQYF; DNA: TGTGCCAGCAGCTACCTGGGAGCAGATACGCAGTATTTT
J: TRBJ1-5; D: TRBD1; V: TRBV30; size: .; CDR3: CAWTTGTGWNQPQHF; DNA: TGTGCCTGGACCACTGGGACAGGCTGGAATCAGCCCCAGCATTTT
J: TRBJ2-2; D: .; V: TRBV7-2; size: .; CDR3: CASSLTSPGELFF; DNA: TGTGCCAGCAGCTTAACTAGCCCCGGGGAGCTGTTTTTT
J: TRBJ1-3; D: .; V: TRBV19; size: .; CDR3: CASSTLSSGNTIYF; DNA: TGTGCCAGTAGTACCCTTAGTTCTGGAAACACCATATATTTT
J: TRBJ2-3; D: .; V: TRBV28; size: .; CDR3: CASRLSKSTDTQYF; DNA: TGTGCCAGCCGCCTGTCCAAGAGCACAGATACGCAGTATTTT
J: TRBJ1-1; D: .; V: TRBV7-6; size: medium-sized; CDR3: CASSLMVGGQLNTEAFF; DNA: TGTGCCAGCAGCTTAATGGTAGGTGGACAGCTGAACACTGAAGCTTTCTTT
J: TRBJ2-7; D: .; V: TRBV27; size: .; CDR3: CASSLSKAAGFSYEQYF; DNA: TGTGCCAGCAGTTTATCGAAGGCGGCGGGATTCTCCTACGAGCAGTACTTC
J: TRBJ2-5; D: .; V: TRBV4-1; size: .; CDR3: CASSQDASLQETQYF; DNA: TGCGCCAGCAGCCAAGATGCCTCCCTCCAAGAGACCCAGTACTTC
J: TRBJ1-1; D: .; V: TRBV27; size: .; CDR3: CASSIGGLVTEAFF; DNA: TGTGCCAGCAGTATAGGGGGACTGGTGACTGAAGCTTTCTTT
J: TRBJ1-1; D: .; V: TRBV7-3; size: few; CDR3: CASSLYPETEAFF; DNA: TGTGCCAGCAGCTTATACCCGGAGACTGAAGCTTTCTTT
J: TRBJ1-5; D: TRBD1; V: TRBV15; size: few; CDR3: CATSRGQGSNQPQHF; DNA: TGTGCCACCAGCAGGGGACAGGGGAGCAATCAGCCCCAGCATTTT
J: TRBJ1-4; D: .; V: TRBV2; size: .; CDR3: CASSDLGQSTNEKLFF; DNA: TGTGCCAGCAGTGACCTCGGGCAGTCAACTAATGAAAAACTGTTTTTT
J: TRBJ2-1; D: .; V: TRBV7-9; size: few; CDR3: CASSLAGVNRNEQFF; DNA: TGTGCCAGCAGCTTAGCGGGAGTTAACCGGAATGAGCAGTTCTTC
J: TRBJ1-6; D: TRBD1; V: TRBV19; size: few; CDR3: CASSVGTANSPLHF; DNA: TGTGCCAGTAGTGTTGGGACAGCTAATTCACCCCTCCACTTT